Listed below are T cell receptor beta chains from one sample, sequenced in a study of T-cell reconstitution after alpha-beta-depleted transplantation in children. TCRdb called the PCR reads again in MiXCR, with one record for every CDR3 protein. The data show about 460,000 distinct CDR3 sequences, roughly 11% seen once. The specimen was PBMCs, mostly from graft donor cells, collected 180 days after TCRalphabeta/CD19-depleted stem cell transplant. These receptors came from a female patient between 2 and 15 years old who had a stem cell transplant for aplastic anemia, so the T cells may come from the graft donor. The CDR3 runs from the conserved cysteine through the conserved F or W. The D gene is left open where the match is weak. Where a row states a size, it is once, few, many or the class of an expanded clone; other rows omit it.

j_call | d_call | cdr3_length | clone_size | v_call | cdr3_aa | cdr3_nt
TRBJ2-5 | - | 15 | - | TRBV4-2 | CASSQVWARGETQYF | TGTGCCAGCAGCCAAGTCTGGGCCAGGGGAGAGACCCAGTACTTC
TRBJ2-1 | TRBD2 | 14 | - | TRBV30 | CAWSTLAPYNEQFF | TGTGCCTGGAGTACACTAGCGCCTTACAATGAGCAGTTCTTC
TRBJ2-4 | - | 13 | - | TRBV4-3 | CASSQDGGGRINF | TGCGCCAGCAGCCAAGACGGGGGCGGGAGAATCAACTTC
TRBJ1-1 | - | 15 | - | TRBV5-1 | CASSLVWAIYTEAFF | TGCGCCAGCAGCTTGGTGTGGGCCATATACACTGAAGCTTTCTTT
TRBJ2-7 | - | 14 | - | TRBV5-1 | CASRVMRSPYEQYF | TGCGCCAGCAGAGTGATGCGGTCCCCCTACGAGCAGTACTTC
TRBJ1-2 | - | 14 | many | TRBV28 | CASSLSGGNYGYTF | TGTGCCAGCAGTTTATCGGGGGGTAACTATGGCTACACCTTC
TRBJ2-1 | - | 16 | - | TRBV18 | CASSPRSPGPYNEQFF | TGTGCCAGCTCACCACGTAGCCCAGGGCCGTACAATGAGCAGTTCTTC
TRBJ2-7 | - | 14 | many | TRBV12-3/TRBV12-4 | CASRPGTGTYEQYF | TGTGCCAGCAGACCCGGGACCGGGACCTACGAGCAGTACTTC
TRBJ2-1 | TRBD2 | 16 | - | TRBV11-2 | CASKAVSGGGTREQFF | TGTGCCAGCAAGGCGGTTAGCGGGGGGGGCACAAGGGAGCAGTTCTTC
TRBJ1-1 | - | 15 | - | TRBV5-1 | CASSLDSLARTEAFF | TGCGCCAGCAGCTTGGACTCCCTAGCCAGGACTGAAGCTTTCTTT
TRBJ1-5 | - | 13 | - | TRBV27 | CASSLFPDQPQHF | TGTGCCAGCAGTTTATTCCCCGATCAGCCCCAGCATTTT
TRBJ2-5 | - | 13 | few | TRBV7-7 | CASSLDRQETQYF | TGTGCCAGCAGCCTTGACAGGCAAGAGACCCAGTACTTC
TRBJ2-7 | TRBD1 | 17 | few | TRBV10-3 | CAISEGYSTGRLWEQYF | TGTGCCATCAGTGAGGGATACTCGACAGGGCGGCTTTGGGAGCAGTACTTC
TRBJ2-1 | TRBD2 | 19 | few | TRBV11-2 | CASSFPGTSGRATYNEQFF | TGTGCCAGCAGCTTCCCCGGGACTAGCGGGAGGGCGACCTACAATGAGCAGTTCTTC
TRBJ2-2 | TRBD1 | 16 | - | TRBV5-4 | CASSTGQDGPTGELFF | TGTGCCAGCAGCACCGGACAGGACGGCCCCACCGGGGAGCTGTTTTTT
TRBJ2-1 | TRBD1 | 16 | few | TRBV5-1 | CASSLGLYRGHNEQFF | TGCGCCAGCAGCTTGGGGCTATACAGGGGGCACAATGAGCAGTTCTTC
TRBJ2-2 | TRBD2 | 16 | few | TRBV28 | CASSGGGLASTGELFF | TGTGCCAGCAGTGGGGGGGGACTAGCCAGCACCGGGGAGCTGTTTTTT
TRBJ2-2 | TRBD2 | 16 | many | TRBV5-1 | CASSDPTSGLTGELFF | TGCGCCAGCAGCGACCCAACTAGCGGGCTGACCGGGGAGCTGTTTTTT
TRBJ1-3 | - | 17 | - | TRBV3-1 | CASSQERSWGFENTIYF | TGTGCCAGCAGCCAAGAGCGGTCGTGGGGGTTCGAGAACACCATATATTTT
TRBJ2-7 | - | 14 | - | TRBV27 | CASSLFWGFHEQYF | TGTGCCAGCAGTTTATTTTGGGGATTTCACGAGCAGTACTTC
TRBJ2-1 | - | 14 | few | TRBV6-2/TRBV6-3 | CASSWAKVGDEQFF | TGTGCCAGCAGTTGGGCCAAAGTCGGCGATGAGCAGTTCTTC
TRBJ2-2 | TRBD1 | 15 | - | TRBV7-9 | CASSLVTGEPGELFF | TGTGCCAGCAGTTTGGTGACAGGGGAACCCGGGGAGCTGTTTTTT
TRBJ2-1 | - | 14 | few | TRBV7-2 | CASSLVASRGEQFF | TGTGCCAGCAGCTTAGTAGCTTCTAGGGGAGAGCAGTTCTTC
TRBJ2-7 | TRBD1 | 16 | - | TRBV24-1 | CATSEGGKGAINEQYF | TGTGCCACCAGTGAGGGCGGAAAGGGGGCTATAAACGAGCAGTACTTC
TRBJ2-6 | - | 20 | - | TRBV11-2 | CASSLRGAGLFFSGANVLTF | TGTGCCAGCAGCTTAAGGGGAGCAGGGCTCTTTTTTTCTGGGGCCAACGTCCTGACTTTC
TRBJ1-2 | - | 13 | few | TRBV11-3 | CASSPWSGVGYTF | TGTGCCAGCAGCCCCTGGTCGGGGGTAGGCTACACCTTC
TRBJ2-2 | - | 15 | - | TRBV12-3/TRBV12-4 | CASSHPGPLTGELFF | TGTGCCAGCAGTCATCCAGGACCACTCACCGGGGAGCTGTTTTTT
TRBJ2-7 | - | 14 | - | TRBV11-2 | CASSLERPLDEQYF | TGTGCCAGCAGCTTGGAGAGGCCCCTAGACGAGCAGTACTTC
TRBJ1-4 | TRBD1 | 19 | few | TRBV5-6 | CASSRDRGRRINLNEKLFF | TGTGCCAGCAGTCGGGACAGGGGGCGCCGGATTAACCTTAATGAAAAACTGTTTTTT
TRBJ2-1 | TRBD2 | 15 | many | TRBV12-3/TRBV12-4 | CASSSGLAGLGEQFF | TGTGCCAGCAGTTCGGGACTAGCGGGCCTGGGGGAGCAGTTCTTC
TRBJ2-1 | - | 13 | - | TRBV20-1 | CSARRNPGNEQFF | TGCAGTGCTAGGAGGAACCCAGGCAATGAGCAGTTCTTC
TRBJ2-5 | - | 12 | many | TRBV29-1 | CSIQGYQETQYF | TGCAGTATACAGGGATACCAAGAGACCCAGTACTTC
TRBJ1-5 | - | 17 | - | TRBV7-9 | CASSLDPSGGGNQPQHF | TGTGCCAGCAGCTTAGATCCGTCGGGGGGAGGCAATCAGCCCCAGCATTTT
TRBJ2-3 | TRBD1 | 19 | few | TRBV29-1 | CSVEGGRGTGTGLTDTQYF | TGCAGCGTTGAAGGCGGAAGGGGGACCGGGACAGGCCTCACAGATACGCAGTATTTT
TRBJ2-3 | - | 13 | many | TRBV5-5 | CATIGSWTDTQYF | TGTGCCACAATCGGGAGTTGGACAGATACGCAGTATTTT
TRBJ2-2 | TRBD2 | 13 | - | TRBV12-3/TRBV12-4 | CASSPSGRGELFF | TGTGCCAGCAGTCCTAGCGGGAGGGGGGAGCTGTTTTTT
TRBJ2-3 | - | 15 | - | TRBV27 | CASSYAGSIRDTQYF | TGTGCCAGCAGTTACGCGGGGTCAATTCGGGATACGCAGTATTTT
TRBJ2-2 | - | 16 | - | TRBV7-9 | CASSLAGPLNTGELFF | TGTGCCAGCAGCTTAGCCGGACCTTTGAACACCGGGGAGCTGTTTTTT
TRBJ2-7 | TRBD1 | 15 | few | TRBV18 | CASSPPGQDTYEQYF | TGTGCCAGCTCACCGCCGGGACAGGACACGTACGAGCAGTACTTC
TRBJ1-1 | - | 15 | few | TRBV28 | CASSFFGGLDTEAFF | TGTGCCAGCAGTTTTTTCGGTGGTCTGGACACTGAAGCTTTCTTT
TRBJ1-1 | - | 13 | - | TRBV10-3 | CAISEQGITEAFF | TGTGCCATCAGTGAACAGGGCATTACTGAAGCTTTCTTT
TRBJ1-5 | - | 14 | many | TRBV10-3 | CAISDLSGNQPQHF | TGTGCCATCAGTGATTTGTCAGGCAATCAGCCCCAGCATTTT
TRBJ2-1 | - | 14 | few | TRBV4-1 | CASREAWGYNEQFF | TGCGCCAGCAGAGAAGCATGGGGATACAATGAGCAGTTCTTC
TRBJ2-3 | - | 16 | many | TRBV19 | CASSMLGGSDTDTQYF | TGTGCCAGTAGTATGCTTGGGGGGAGTGATACAGATACGCAGTATTTT
TRBJ2-4 | TRBD2 | 16 | - | TRBV10-3 | CAISRDPSGGKNIQYF | TGTGCCATCAGTCGGGACCCGAGCGGGGGCAAAAACATTCAGTACTTC
TRBJ2-3 | - | 17 | - | TRBV20-1 | CSARTYTGQPLTDTQYF | TGCAGTGCTAGAACATACACGGGACAACCACTCACAGATACGCAGTATTTT
TRBJ2-7 | - | 17 | - | TRBV5-1 | CASSLAGGNGPYYEQYF | TGCGCCAGCAGCTTGGCCGGGGGAAACGGACCCTACTACGAGCAGTACTTC
TRBJ2-7 | - | 11 | - | TRBV20-1 | CSPVPGAEQYF | TGCAGTCCCGTACCCGGAGCCGAGCAGTACTTC
TRBJ1-1 | - | 15 | few | TRBV7-9 | CASSPLPRGNTEAFF | TGTGCCAGCAGCCCCCTCCCCCGGGGTAACACTGAAGCTTTCTTT
TRBJ1-4 | - | 15 | few | TRBV7-2 | CASRTGAGVDEKLFF | TGTGCCAGCAGGACCGGGGCAGGGGTAGATGAAAAACTGTTTTTT
TRBJ2-1 | - | 19 | - | TRBV28 | CASSFTGLHSASFYNEQFF | TGTGCCAGCAGTTTCACGGGACTCCACTCGGCATCTTTCTACAATGAGCAGTTCTTC
TRBJ2-3 | TRBD2 | 19 | many | TRBV28 | CASSSGTSGSMGTTDTQYF | TGTGCCAGCAGTTCCGGGACTAGCGGCTCGATGGGGACCACAGATACGCAGTATTTT
TRBJ1-2 | TRBD1 | 15 | few | TRBV14 | CASSQTYRGRNGYTF | TGTGCCAGCAGCCAAACGTACAGGGGGAGGAATGGCTACACCTTC
TRBJ1-5 | - | 15 | - | TRBV7-9 | CASSLGGREGQPQHF | TGTGCCAGCAGCTTAGGGGGCAGGGAGGGTCAGCCCCAGCATTTT
TRBJ2-4 | TRBD1 | 17 | - | TRBV5-6 | CASSLGQGDLGKNIQYF | TGTGCCAGCAGCTTGGGACAGGGGGATTTAGGCAAAAACATTCAGTACTTC
TRBJ2-7 | - | 15 | - | TRBV20-1 | CSARDNGGGRNEQYF | TGCAGTGCTAGAGATAATGGCGGAGGGCGAAACGAGCAGTACTTC